The next 17 T cell receptor beta chains were all read from a single sample in a study of T cell responses to AZD1222 COVID-19 vaccine. The data were produced by immunoSEQ multiplex PCR, yet TCRdb's version contains in-frame clones alone and is incomplete. The sample gives roughly 140,000 clones, roughly nine tenths of which show up once; approximately 1.6% is in the top ten. This specimen was peripheral blood, taken 28 days after the second AZD1222 dose. The receptor set was obtained from an adult who received the AZD1222 COVID-19 vaccine.

The gene calls are TRBV7-3 and TRBJ1-1, with 11 bases lining up with TRBD1. The V segment lost 5 bases and the J segment 5 bases; nucleotides outside the gene matches: 4. Germline V gene data show CDR1 as SGHTA and CDR2 as FQGTGA. This CDR3 has 14 amino acids. The CDR3, as DNA: TGTGCCAGCAGCGAGGGGACAGGGGGGACTGAAGCTTTCTTT. This translates into CASSEGTGGTEAFF.

This clone was counted once. The chain is built from TRBV5-1 and TRBJ1-2; TRBD1 is a possible D gene (5 bases). CDR1 and CDR2 from the germline V gene are SGHRS and YFSETQ. The germline V and J ends were trimmed by 3 bases and 8 bases, with 17 bases remaining between them. The CDR3 consists of 14 residues. DNA of the CDR3: TGCGCCAGCAGCTCTACAGGTGCCTCTGGGGGCTACACCTTC. Translating gives CASSSTGASGGYTF.

The chain uses TRBV19 and TRBJ1-6; 9 positions agree with TRBD1. Germline CDR1 reads LNHDA; CDR2 reads SQIVND (reference sequence). The CDR3 has 15 residues. Unmatched junction bases numbered 5, after V lost 3 bases and J lost 8 bases. This CDR3 reads CASSITGGADSPLHF. CDR3 nucleotide sequence: TGTGCCAGTAGTATTACAGGGGGCGCGGATTCACCCCTCCACTTT.

The sample holds a few counts of this clone. The chain employs TRBV4-1 and TRBJ1-6; D is possibly TRBD1 (6 bases). Looked up from germline, CDR1 is MGHRA and CDR2 is YSYEKL. This CDR3 has 15 residues. Trimming took off 5 bases at V and 6 bases at J, with 14 bases between the two ends. DNA for the CDR3: TGCGCCAGCAGCTCCTGGACAGAACCTAATTCACCCCTCCACTTT. Protein product: CASSSWTEPNSPLHF.

V usage is TRBV5-1 and J usage is TRBJ2-2, with a tentative D call TRBD1 (5 bases). The germline CDR1 and CDR2 sequences are SGHRS and YFSETQ. Trimming left V 7 bases short and J 6 bases short, with 13 bases between. The CDR3 is made up of 13 amino acids. The CDR3 nucleotides read TGCGCCAGCGGAGACAGAGATGCCGGGGAGCTGTTTTTT. Its protein is CASGDRDAGELFF. Based on the CDR3 plus reference TRBV5-1 and TRBJ2-2, the full variable domain is KAGVTQTPRYLIKTRGQQVTLSCSPISGHRSVSWYQQTPGQGLQFLFEYFSETQRNKGNFPGRFSGRQFSNSRSEMNVSTLELGDSALYLCASGDRDAGELFFGEGSRLTVL.

As DNA, the CDR3 is TGTGCCACCAGCAGAGATCGGGGAAACACCATATATTTT. It codes for CATSRDRGNTIYF. The chain combines TRBV15 with TRBJ1-3; the D is unclear. The CDR3 runs 13 residues. V was clipped by 0 bases and J by 4 bases, with 4 bases between them. In germline, CDR1 is LNHNV, CDR2 YYDKDF (reference sequence).

The rearrangement uses TRBV28 and TRBJ1-1, with 11 bases identical to TRBD1. Unmatched junction bases numbered 6, after V lost 5 bases and J lost 4 bases. Germline-derived CDR1 and CDR2 are MDHEN and SYDVKM. CDR3 length: 15 residues. Here the CDR3 DNA reads TGTGCCAGCAGTCGGACAGGGGGCGGGGGCACTGAAGCTTTCTTT. Amino acids: CASSRTGGGGTEAFF.

The rearrangement links TRBV5-1 to TRBJ1-2; D not resolved. CDR1 is SGHRS, CDR2 YFSETQ, per germline. V was shortened by 0 bases and J by 8 bases, with 8 bases between the two germline ends. This CDR3 spans 12 amino acids. CDR3 loop: CASSLGVSGYTF. In DNA, the CDR3 is TGCGCCAGCAGCTTGGGCGTGAGCGGCTACACCTTC.

This clone was counted a single time. The V and J genes are TRBV27 and TRBJ1-5; 9 bases align to TRBD1. The CDR3 consists of 14 residues. CDR1 MNHEY and CDR2 SMNVEV come from the germline V gene (reference sequence). V gave up 6 bases and J gave up 5 bases; unmatched junction bases: 5. CDR3 in DNA: TGTGCCAGCAGGTCGGGACAGGGTCATCAGCCCCAGCATTTT. Its protein is CASRSGQGHQPQHF.

This clone showed up just once. The chain has TRBV7-2 and TRBJ2-2; 10 bases line up with TRBD1. This CDR3 has 16 amino acids. Germline CDR1 and CDR2: SGHTA and FQGNSA. V dropped 4 bases and J dropped 5; count of bases not matched to a gene: 7. DNA of the CDR3: TGTGCCAGCAGCTATCGACAGGGGGCGCGTACCGGGGAGCTGTTTTTT. Translation gives CASSYRQGARTGELFF.

The rearrangement joins TRBV5-5 to TRBJ1-1; the D is unclear. CDR1 is SGHKS and CDR2 is YYEKEE in the germline V gene (reference sequence). CDR3 size: 13 residues. V gave up 1 base and J gave up 6 bases, with 10 bases separating them. For the CDR3, the DNA is TGTGCCAGCAGCTTGCCGGGAAACTCTGAAGCTTTCTTT. Encoded protein: CASSLPGNSEAFF.

The chain employs TRBV6-5 and TRBJ1-1; unclear D gene. The germline V gene encodes CDR1 MNHEY and CDR2 SVGAGI. Trimming shortened V by 11 bases and J by 3 bases, and 7 bases separated the two germline ends. The CDR3 is 10 residues long. The CDR3, as DNA: TGTGCCCTCTTGGACACTGAAGCTTTCTTT. The encoded protein is CALLDTEAFF.

The rearrangement joins TRBV28 to TRBJ1-2; D is unclear. With 3 bases removed from V and 7 bases from J, the gap between germline ends came to 15 bases. CDR3 length equals 14 residues. Germline V gene sequence: CDR1 MDHEN, CDR2 SYDVKM. CDR3 coding DNA: TGTGCCAGCAGTTTGGTGCAGAAGAGAGCTGGCTACACCTTC. The encoded protein is CASSLVQKRAGYTF.

This clone has only one observation. V usage is TRBV6-5 and J usage is TRBJ2-7; 9 positions match TRBD1. The CDR3 runs to 14 residues. Germline V gene lookup returns CDR1 MNHEY and CDR2 SVGAGI. Losses at the gene ends were 4 bases for V and 3 bases for J; bases not matched to a gene: 4. In nucleotides, the CDR3 is TGTGCCAGCAGTTCCGGGACAGGGATCTACGAGCAGTACGTC. Its protein is CASSSGTGIYEQYV.

Only a few counts were recorded for this clone. The chain joins TRBV25-1 to TRBJ1-3, with D tentatively TRBD1 (5 bases). Germline lookup yields CDR1 MGHDK and CDR2 SYGVNS. The CDR3 totals 15 residues. Trimming pared 3 bases from V and 4 bases from J, leaving 13 bases between. The CDR3 coding sequence is TGTGCCAGCAGTGATTCTGGGGCTGGAGGAAACACCATATATTTT. Its protein product is CASSDSGAGGNTIYF.

Many counts were recorded for this clone. In DNA form, the CDR3 reads TGTGCCAGCAGCTCTACTAGCGGGAGCTATTACGAGCAGTACTTC. Its translation is CASSSTSGSYYEQYF. This chain uses TRBV11-2 with TRBJ2-7, with TRBD2 identical over 11 bases. The junction had 6 bases not matched to a gene; V was cut back by 4 bases and J by 4 bases. CDR1 is SGHAT, CDR2 FQNNGV, per germline. The CDR3 length is 15 residues.

V gene TRBV27 combines with J gene TRBJ2-6; D unresolved. This CDR3 is built from 16 residues. V shed 5 bases and J shed 0 bases, with 11 bases lying between them. Germline lookup yields CDR1 MNHEY and CDR2 SMNVEV (reference sequence). Written as DNA, the CDR3 is TGTGCCAGCAGTCCAACCCCGAGCTCTGGGGCCAACGTCCTGACTTTC. Amino acids: CASSPTPSSGANVLTF.